Listed here are 23 T cell receptor beta chains from one sample, sequenced in a study of cytomegalovirus exposure and HLA in healthy donors. Primers: 60 Vbeta forward and 13 Jbeta reverse. This table comes from immunoSEQ multiplex PCR, and its TCRdb copy is limited to in-frame clones, with some not included. The sample lists around 130,000 clones; 82% were seen once. The specimen was PBMCs. Receptors originate from a woman aged 18-29 years in good health and CMV-seronegative.

The chain combines TRBV5-5 with TRBJ1-4; 9 bases are a match to TRBD1. CDR3 size: 18 residues. With V trimmed by 4 bases and J by 4 bases, 14 bases remained unmatched. Germline V CDR1 and CDR2: SGHKS, YYEKEE (reference sequence). CDR3 coding DNA: TGTGCCAGCAGCAAGGGGCCGGACAGGGGTCGGTTTAATGAAAAACTGTTTTTT. As protein: CASSKGPDRGRFNEKLFF.

The J gene is TRBJ1-1, the V gene TRBV10-3; D gene ambiguous. Per germline, CDR1 ENHRY and CDR2 SYGVKD. The CDR3 spans 12 residues. Deletions cut 5 bases from V and 4 bases from J, with 8 bases between. CDR3 coding DNA: TGTGCCATCAGTCGCACAGCCACTGAAGCTTTCTTT. Encoded protein: CAISRTATEAFF.

V and J are TRBV18 and TRBJ2-3; 9 nucleotides align to TRBD2. The CDR3 totals 19 residues. CDR1 is KGHSH, CDR2 LQKENI, per germline. The junction had 13 bases not matched to a gene; V was cut back by 3 bases and J by 0 bases. The CDR3 here is CASSPRGSGGVLSTDTQYF. The CDR3 nucleotides are TGTGCCAGCTCACCTCGGGGTAGCGGGGGAGTCCTTAGCACAGATACGCAGTATTTT.

The CDR3 coding sequence is TGTGCCAGCAGCTTGGCCAGACGGGACAGGCCCCCACGGGGTGGCTACACCTTC. It yields the protein CASSLARRDRPPRGGYTF. V gene TRBV5-4 combines with J gene TRBJ1-2; 8 nucleotides match TRBD1. V shed 0 bases, J shed 7 bases, and the junction held 17 bases outside the gene matches. The germline CDR1 and CDR2 sequences are SGHNT and YYREEE (reference sequence). The CDR3 sequence is 18 residues long.

V is TRBV5-1 and J is TRBJ1-6; 8 bases line up with TRBD1. The CDR3 spans 13 residues. The germline V gene has CDR1 SGHRS and CDR2 YFSETQ. V shed 7 bases and J 10 bases; nucleotides not matched to a gene: 7. The CDR3 protein is CASRQTGDSPLHF. The CDR3 coding sequence is TGCGCCAGCCGTCAGACAGGGGACTCACCCCTCCACTTT.

This clone has more than one count but fewer than ten. The gene calls are TRBV6-6 and TRBJ1-2, with no clear D. Germline V gene lookup returns CDR1 MNHNY and CDR2 SVGAGI (reference sequence). The CDR3 runs to 12 residues. V lost 7 bases, J lost 7 bases, and 13 bases lay in between. CDR3 sequence reads: CASTHRVRGYTF. The CDR3 DNA follows: TGTGCCAGCACCCACCGGGTTCGTGGCTACACCTTC.

The chain carries TRBV18 and TRBJ2-5; the D gene is possibly TRBD2 (6 bases). The CDR3 contains 13 residues. V lost 8 bases to trimming and J lost 9 bases, with 19 bases between them. From germline, CDR1 is KGHSH and CDR2 LQKENI. The CDR3 nucleotides are TGTGCCAGCACGGGACTCCCTGTTGGGGCCCAGTACTTC. Its protein product is CASTGLPVGAQYF.

V is TRBV7-8 and J is TRBJ1-3; TRBD1 might be the D (5 bases). The CDR3 loop spans 14 amino acids. Germline CDR1 SGHVS, CDR2 FQNEAQ. Trimming stripped 0 bases from V and 3 bases from J, with 6 bases between. In DNA, the CDR3 is TGTGCCAGCAGCTTAGCAGGGGATGGAAACACCATATATTTT. It specifies CASSLAGDGNTIYF.

This chain links TRBV5-1 with TRBJ2-1; 10 bases match TRBD2. V gave up 2 bases and J gave up 3 bases; unmatched junction bases: 5. The CDR3 extends over 16 amino acids. CDR1 is SGHRS, CDR2 YFSETQ, per germline. CDR3 amino acids: CASSFLVAGGYNEQFF. The CDR3 nucleotides are TGCGCCAGCAGCTTTTTAGTAGCGGGGGGCTACAATGAGCAGTTCTTC.

The rearrangement links TRBV5-4 to TRBJ1-2, with TRBD1 as a possible D gene (6 bases). Trimming pared 4 bases from V and 5 bases from J, leaving 12 bases between. CDR3 size: 13 residues. Germline V CDR1 and CDR2: SGHNT, YYREEE (reference sequence). The CDR3 region is CASSRGGKYGYTF. For the CDR3, the DNA is TGTGCCAGCAGCAGGGGGGGTAAATATGGCTACACCTTC.

The chain joins TRBV15 to TRBJ1-3; possibly TRBD1 for D (5 bases). The CDR3 loop spans 15 amino acids. CDR1 LNHNV and CDR2 YYDKDF come from the germline V gene (reference sequence). The ends were cut back, 1 base at V and 7 bases at J, with 14 bases in the middle. Here the CDR3 DNA reads TGTGCCACCAGCAGAGTACAGGAACCGAGCAACACCATATATTTT. Translated: CATSRVQEPSNTIYF.

V usage is TRBV6-5 and J usage is TRBJ1-2; maybe TRBD1 (5 bases). Per germline, CDR1 MNHEY and CDR2 SVGAGI. The V end was cut by 4 bases, the J end by 7 bases, with 16 bases between. This CDR3 contains 14 residues. CDR3 protein: CASSSLRTSGGYTF. In DNA, the CDR3 is TGTGCCAGCAGTTCCTTGCGGACATCGGGTGGCTACACCTTC.

CDR3 sequence reads: CASSNQGIYGGNTIYF. CDR3 sequence (DNA): TGTGCCAGCAGTAATCAGGGAATCTACGGGGGAAACACCATATATTTT. V usage is TRBV25-1 and J usage is TRBJ1-3; D is perhaps TRBD1 (5 bases). Germline V gives CDR1 MGHDK, CDR2 SYGVNS. V was shortened by 5 bases and J by 4 bases, with 18 bases between the two germline ends. CDR3 length: 16 residues. The variable domain in full, with the rest retrieved from reference TRBV25-1 and TRBJ1-3, is EADIYQTPRYLVIGTGKKITLECSQTMGHDKMYWYQQDPGMELHLIHYSYGVNSTEKGDLSSESTVSRIRTEHFPLTLESARPSHTSQYLCASSNQGIYGGNTIYFGEGSWLTVV.

The V and J genes are TRBV10-2 and TRBJ1-1; D is perhaps TRBD1 (5 bases). Germline values: CDR1 WSHSY, CDR2 SAAADI. This CDR3 region has 13 residues. With 3 bases removed from V and 1 base from J, the gap between germline ends came to 6 bases. The CDR3 here is CASSDGGNTEAFF. The CDR3 region has the DNA TGCGCCAGCAGTGACGGGGGGAACACTGAAGCTTTCTTT.

This chain uses TRBV4-3 with TRBJ2-2; 7 bases map to TRBD1. Germline assignment: CDR1 LGHNA and CDR2 YSLEER. The CDR3 totals 16 residues. The ends lost 3 bases at V and 0 bases at J; junction bases unmatched: 4. This CDR3 reads CASSHPGQPNTGELFF. In DNA, the CDR3 is TGCGCCAGCAGCCATCCGGGACAGCCGAACACCGGGGAGCTGTTTTTT.

The chain combines TRBV5-4 with TRBJ2-5; D is unclear. Germline CDR1 and CDR2: SGHNT and YYREEE (reference sequence). CDR3 length: 12 residues. The V end was cut by 2 bases, the J end by 4 bases, with 6 bases between. CDR3 coding DNA: TGTGCCAGCAGCTTAAGCGCAGAGACCCAGTACTTC. The encoded protein is CASSLSAETQYF.

V and J are TRBV7-2 and TRBJ1-3; tentatively, D is TRBD1 (5 bases). V dropped 5 bases and J dropped 4 bases, with 12 bases sitting between them. The CDR3 sequence is 14 residues long. Germline CDR1 SGHTA, CDR2 FQGNSA. The CDR3 protein is CASSPGHAGNTIYF. The CDR3 DNA is TGTGCCAGCAGCCCAGGACACGCAGGAAACACCATATATTTT.

The CDR3 protein is CASSNTAGAGELFF. Written as DNA, the CDR3 is TGCGCCAGCAGTAATACAGCGGGGGCCGGGGAGCTGTTTTTT. The chain joins TRBV10-2 to TRBJ2-2; 8 nucleotides line up with TRBD2. This CDR3 spans 14 amino acids. The V segment lost 5 bases and the J segment 6 bases; nucleotides outside the gene matches: 5. Germline CDR1 is WSHSY and CDR2 is SAAADI.

The chain couples TRBV7-9 to TRBJ1-1; 7 bases fit TRBD1. V dropped 1 base and J dropped 0; count of bases not matched to a gene: 8. This CDR3 comprises 17 residues. Germline CDR1 and CDR2: SEHNR and FQNEAQ (reference sequence). The CDR3: CASSLEGEQGMNTEAFF. The CDR3 coding sequence is TGTGCCAGCAGCTTAGAGGGGGAACAGGGGATGAACACTGAAGCTTTCTTT.

V gene TRBV29-1 combines with J gene TRBJ2-1; 10 nucleotides align to TRBD2. The CDR3 has 14 amino acids. The germline gives CDR1 SQVTM, CDR2 ANQGSEA. The ends lost 7 bases at V and 8 bases at J; junction bases unmatched: 11. DNA for the CDR3: TGCAGCGCCGTGGTGGCTAGCGGGGGTCATGAGCAGTTCTTC. Amino acid sequence: CSAVVASGGHEQFF.

The chain employs TRBV2 and TRBJ2-1; 12 bases fit TRBD2. The CDR3 length is 18 residues. The germline gives CDR1 SNHLY, CDR2 FYNNEI. J gave up 0 bases and V 3 bases, and 6 bases lay outside the gene matches. The CDR3 DNA reads TGTGCCAGCAGTGATTGGACTAGCGGGACAAGCTCCTACAATGAGCAGTTCTTC. It translates to CASSDWTSGTSSYNEQFF. Using reference TRBV2 and TRBJ2-1 for the parts outside the CDR3, the full variable domain is EPEVTQTPSHQVTQMGQEVILRCVPISNHLYFYWYRQILGQKVEFLVSFYNNEISEKSEIFDDQFSVERPDGSNFTLKIRSTKLEDSAMYFCASSDWTSGTSSYNEQFFGPGTRLTVL.

J is TRBJ2-7 and V is TRBV27, with D perhaps matching TRBD2 (6 bases). The germline V gene has CDR1 MNHEY and CDR2 SMNVEV (reference sequence). Trimming pared 6 bases from V and 9 bases from J, leaving 18 bases between. This CDR3 has 13 residues. The CDR3 reads CASRLDGTTRQYF. The CDR3 region has the DNA TGTGCCAGCAGACTTGATGGGACGACTAGGCAGTACTTC.

CDR3 protein: CASSYFGQGHEQYF. For the CDR3, the DNA is TGTGCCAGCAGTTACTTCGGACAGGGCCACGAGCAGTACTTC. The V call is TRBV6-5, the J call TRBJ2-7; 8 bases match TRBD1. J gave up 5 bases and V 1 base, and 4 bases lay outside the gene matches. There are 14 residues in the CDR3. The germline V gene encodes CDR1 MNHEY and CDR2 SVGAGI.